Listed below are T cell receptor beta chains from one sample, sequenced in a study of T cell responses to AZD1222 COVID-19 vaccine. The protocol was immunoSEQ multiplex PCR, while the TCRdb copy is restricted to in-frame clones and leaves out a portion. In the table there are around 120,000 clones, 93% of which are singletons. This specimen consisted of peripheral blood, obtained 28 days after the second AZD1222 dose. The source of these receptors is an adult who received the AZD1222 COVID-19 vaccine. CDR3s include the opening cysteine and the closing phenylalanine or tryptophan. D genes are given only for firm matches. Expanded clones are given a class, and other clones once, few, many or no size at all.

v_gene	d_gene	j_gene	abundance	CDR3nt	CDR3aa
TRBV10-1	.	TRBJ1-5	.	TGCGCCAGCAGAGTCAATCAGGGTCATGTGCTAGTAGTCTACAATCAGCCCCAGCATTTT	CASRVNQGHVLVVYNQPQHF
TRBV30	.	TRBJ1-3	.	TGTGCCTGGAGTGTACGGACCGGAAACACCATATATTTT	CAWSVRTGNTIYF
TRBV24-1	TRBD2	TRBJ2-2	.	TGTGCCACCAGTACTAGCGGGATGATAAACACCGGGGAGCTGTTTTTT	CATSTSGMINTGELFF
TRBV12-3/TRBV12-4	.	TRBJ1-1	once	TGTGCCAGCAGTTTCGGGGATAGGAATGAAGCTTTCTTT	CASSFGDRNEAFF
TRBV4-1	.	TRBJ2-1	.	TGCGCCAGCAGCCAAGATCGGACGAGTGAGGCTAGCCTTTACAATGAGCAGTTCTTC	CASSQDRTSEASLYNEQFF
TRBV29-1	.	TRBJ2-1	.	TGCAGCGCCGTGAATTTAAATGAGCAGTTCTTC	CSAVNLNEQFF
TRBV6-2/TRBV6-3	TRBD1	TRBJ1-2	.	TGTGCCAGCAGTCGGCATCAGGGGGCTGTTAACTATGGCTACACCTTC	CASSRHQGAVNYGYTF
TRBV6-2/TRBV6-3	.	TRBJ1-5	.	TGTGCCAGCAGCCAAGCAGGGAGTAATCAGCCCCAGCATTTT	CASSQAGSNQPQHF
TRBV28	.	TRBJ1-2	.	TGTGCCAGCAGCCTACCCGCAGAGCGCTATGGCTACACCTTC	CASSLPAERYGYTF
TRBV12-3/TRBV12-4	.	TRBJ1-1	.	TGTGCCAGCAGTCTTCCTATGAACACTGAAGCTTTCTTT	CASSLPMNTEAFF